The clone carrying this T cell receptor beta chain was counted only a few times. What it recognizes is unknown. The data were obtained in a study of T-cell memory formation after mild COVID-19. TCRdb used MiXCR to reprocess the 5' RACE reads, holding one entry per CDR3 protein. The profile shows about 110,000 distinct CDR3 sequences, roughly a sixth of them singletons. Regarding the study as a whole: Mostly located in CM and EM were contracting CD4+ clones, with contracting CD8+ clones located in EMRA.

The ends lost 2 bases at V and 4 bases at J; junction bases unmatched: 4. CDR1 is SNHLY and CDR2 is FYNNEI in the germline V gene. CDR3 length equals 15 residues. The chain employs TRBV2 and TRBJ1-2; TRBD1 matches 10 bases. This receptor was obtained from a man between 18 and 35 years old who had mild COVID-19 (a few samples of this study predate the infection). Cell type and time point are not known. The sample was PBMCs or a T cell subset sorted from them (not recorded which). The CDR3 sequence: CASSETTGGFYGYTF. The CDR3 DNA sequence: TGTGCCAGCAGTGAAACGACAGGGGGCTTCTATGGCTACACCTTC.